This paragraph covers one T cell receptor beta chain sequence. The antigen is not known. Using immunoSEQ multiplex PCR, the repertoire was profiled, and TCRdb retains in-frame clones only, with some absent. Among 110,000 or so clones, 90% were seen once, and the ten largest hold 0.5% to 0.65%. This entry is derived from a study of a mutant IDH1 vaccine in newly diagnosed glioma. On the study more broadly: Each patient was administered eight vaccinations, scheduled in weeks 1, 3, 5, 7, 11, 15, 19 and 23. Before enrollment, the patients had been treated with radiotherapy alone, temozolomide alone, or both together. Most of them had received both. Vaccines began 4-6 weeks after radiotherapy alone, or with temozolomide cycles.

Study-wide results and caveats: Changes to the top peripheral T cell clonotypes appeared unrelated to pseudoprogression.

This sample's time point: week 11, during vaccination. Each dose delivered 300 ug of mutant IDH1 20-mer peptide subcutaneously with imiquimod. With 8 bases removed from V and 1 base from J, the gap between germline ends came to 12 bases. CDR3 length equals 14 residues. CDR1 and CDR2 (germline): MNHEY, SVGAGI. Here the sequenced sample was PBMCs, taken from a glioma patient whose treatment included an IDH1 peptide vaccine. The chain joins TRBV6-5 to TRBJ1-5, with D unresolved. This receptor was identified in a woman between 50 and 59 years old with glioma. CDR3 protein: CASRTLESNQPQHF. CDR3 coding DNA: TGTGCCAGCCGGACCTTGGAGAGCAATCAGCCCCAGCATTTT.